These 24 T cell receptor beta chains were sequenced from one sample in a study of CXCR3-negative and CXCR3-positive naive CD8 T cells. Findings and limits, study-wide: Higher TRB CDR3 hydrophobicity marked CXCR3-positive naive cells relative to CXCR3-negative naive cells.

UMI-labeled TRB cDNA libraries were prepared by 5' RACE. From its re-call of the 5' RACE reads, TCRdb lists each CDR3 protein once, without DNA. Its clone listing holds about 150,000 distinct CDR3 sequences. Which antigens these TCRs recognize remains unknown. Sequenced sample: naive CXCR3+ CD8+ T cells from blood. Subset reported: CD45RO-CCR7+CD27+CD95- naive CD8+ T cells expressing CXCR3 (TNR3+). Source of these receptors: a human donor in good health. Some clones in this sample may be carry-over from other donors' samples.

The rearrangement uses TRBV4-3 and TRBJ2-3; TCRdb picks TRBD2, but there is no DNA to check that call. Per the germline V gene, CDR1 is LGHNA and CDR2 is YSLEER. The CDR3 loop spans 17 amino acids. CDR3: CASSQDRSGGAGDTQYF.

The chain carries TRBV5-1 and TRBJ1-1; TCRdb's assignment of TRBD1 cannot be checked, as there is no DNA. Per the germline V gene, CDR1 is SGHRS and CDR2 is YFSETQ. The CDR3 consists of 16 residues. CDR3 in amino acids: CASSLEPGGWGTEAFF.

The chain carries TRBV14 and TRBJ2-7; TCRdb returns TRBD1, unconfirmable since there is no DNA. Germline V gene data show CDR1 as SGHDN and CDR2 as FVKESK. CDR3 length: 13 residues. CDR3 sequence reads: CASSLDSPGEQYF. The variable domain in full, with the rest retrieved from reference TRBV14 and TRBJ2-7, is EAGVTQFPSHSVIEKGQTVTLRCDPISGHDNLYWYRRVMGKEIKFLLHFVKESKQDESGMPNNRFLAERTGGTYSTLKVQPAELEDSGVYFCASSLDSPGEQYFGPGTRLTVT.

The chain links TRBV7-2 to TRBJ2-7; with no DNA, the TCRdb D assignment of TRBD1 cannot be verified. Germline assignment: CDR1 SGHTA and CDR2 FQGNSA. CDR3 size: 14 residues. The CDR3 loop is CASSLAPYTYEQYF.

V and J are TRBV5-1 and TRBJ2-1. The CDR3 covers 14 residues. Germline loops: CDR1 SGHRS, CDR2 YFSETQ. CDR3 in amino acids: CASSLDGSYNEQFF.

This CDR3 reads CASSSRTSLGGETQYF. This rearrangement joins TRBV7-9 to TRBJ2-5; the D gene TCRdb calls, TRBD2, cannot be checked with no DNA. This CDR3 spans 16 amino acids. Per the germline V gene, CDR1 is SEHNR and CDR2 is FQNEAQ (reference sequence).

V is TRBV9 and J is TRBJ2-3; TCRdb returns TRBD1, unconfirmable since there is no DNA. CDR1 is SGDLS, CDR2 YYNGEE, per germline. The CDR3 runs to 15 residues. This chain's CDR3 is CASSVEGASTDTQYF. The full variable domain, completed using reference TRBV9 and TRBJ2-3, is DSGVTQTPKHLITATGQRVTLRCSPRSGDLSVYWYQQSLDQGLQFLIQYYNGEERAKGNILERFSAQQFPDLHSELNLSSLELGDSALYFCASSVEGASTDTQYFGPGTRLTVL.

The genes are TRBV29-1 and TRBJ2-7; absent DNA, TCRdb's TRBD1 call cannot be checked. The CDR3 is 13 amino acids. Germline V gives CDR1 SQVTM, CDR2 ANQGSEA. CDR3 loop: CSVVVQGAREQYF.

This chain joins TRBV29-1 and TRBJ1-1; TCRdb proposes TRBD1, but this gene call is untestable without DNA. This CDR3 contains 13 residues. Germline values: CDR1 SQVTM, CDR2 ANQGSEA. The CDR3 reads CSGVDRGYTEAFF.

The chain has TRBV29-1 and TRBJ1-1; there is no DNA to check the TCRdb D call of TRBD1. This CDR3 is built from 15 residues. Looked up from germline, CDR1 is SQVTM and CDR2 is ANQGSEA. CDR3 residues: CSVGPSAGGASTAFF.

V usage is TRBV15 and J usage is TRBJ2-7; the D gene TCRdb calls, TRBD1, cannot be checked with no DNA. The CDR3 consists of 11 residues. Germline CDR1 reads LNHNV; CDR2 reads YYDKDF (reference sequence). The CDR3 here is CATGQGDQQYF.

V gene TRBV5-1 combines with J gene TRBJ1-4. The CDR3 has 15 amino acids. Germline assignment: CDR1 SGHRS and CDR2 YFSETQ. The CDR3 here is CASSPEGGMAEKLFF.

This chain uses TRBV7-9 with TRBJ2-7; the D call of TRBD1 rests on TCRdb alone, since no DNA is present to check it. The CDR3 contains 17 residues. Germline loops: CDR1 SEHNR, CDR2 FQNEAQ (reference sequence). The CDR3 loop reads CASSSGPGTENFYEQYF.

The chain couples TRBV30 to TRBJ2-5. This CDR3 has 14 amino acids. Germline V gives CDR1 GTSNPN, CDR2 SVGIG (reference sequence). This CDR3 reads CAWTGLTWKETQYF.

The V and J genes are TRBV20-1 and TRBJ1-1. Germline CDR1 is DFQATT and CDR2 is SNEGSKA (reference sequence). This CDR3 region has 13 residues. CDR3: CSASMGRDTEAFF.

The V call is TRBV12-3 or TRBV12-4, the J call TRBJ2-1; TCRdb lists TRBD1, though no DNA is available to test this call. The CDR3 is 15 amino acids. CDR3 protein: CASRVGTGAYNEQFF.

V is TRBV20-1 and J is TRBJ2-7; the TRBD1 assignment by TCRdb is unverifiable without DNA. This CDR3 is 14 amino acids long. Germline V lookup: CDR1 DFQATT, CDR2 SNEGSKA (reference sequence). The CDR3 spells CSARSRTSSYEQYF.

The chain recombines TRBV4-1 with TRBJ1-3. CDR3 size: 15 residues. Germline V gives CDR1 MGHRA, CDR2 YSYEKL. The CDR3 loop reads CASSQDPGFGNTIYF.

V gene TRBV27 combines with J gene TRBJ1-1. From germline, CDR1 is MNHEY and CDR2 SMNVEV (reference sequence). The CDR3 is made up of 16 amino acids. CDR3 residues: CASRITTGGPNTEAFF.

The rearrangement uses TRBV6-2 or TRBV6-3 and TRBJ2-2. The length of the CDR3 is 12 residues. Germline CDR1 reads MNHEY; CDR2 reads SVGEGT. This CDR3 is CASSYSAGELFF.

V usage is TRBV28 and J usage is TRBJ2-7; TCRdb outputs TRBD1, but without DNA this stays unchecked. The CDR3 spans 14 residues. Germline V CDR1 and CDR2: MDHEN, SYDVKM. The CDR3 sequence is CASSLFAGVHEQYF. Full variable domain (outside the CDR3, taken from reference TRBV28 and TRBJ2-7): DVKVTQSSRYLVKRTGEKVFLECVQDMDHENMFWYRQDPGLGLRLIYFSYDVKMKEKGDIPEGYSVSREKKERFSLILESASTNQTSMYLCASSLFAGVHEQYFGPGTRLTVT.

The V gene is TRBV6-2 or TRBV6-3, the J gene TRBJ2-3; TCRdb designates TRBD1, a call that cannot be tested without DNA. Germline-derived CDR1 and CDR2 are MNHEY and SVGEGT. There are 15 residues in the CDR3. CDR3 region: CASIKRGQALDTQYF.

This chain connects TRBV23-1 to TRBJ2-2; TCRdb lists TRBD2, though no DNA is available to test this call. TRBV23-1 is sorted into the ORF group, with uncertain function. This CDR3 region has 18 residues. CDR3 loop: CASSATSGGSSNTGELFF.

The chain is built from TRBV6-4 and TRBJ2-3; TCRdb designates TRBD2, a call that cannot be tested without DNA. The CDR3 covers 16 residues. From germline, CDR1 is MRHNA and CDR2 SNTAGT. The CDR3 is CASSESAGGPTDTQYF.